Listed below are T cell receptor beta chains from one sample, sequenced in a study of glioma-infiltrating T cells after dendritic cell vaccination. Profiled with immunoSEQ multiplex PCR; TCRdb holds only in-frame clones, not every one. Counted here are around 10,000 clones, roughly 86% occurring once; the ten biggest clones make up about 41%. Sample: blood, taken after dendritic cell vaccination. Receptors originate from a human donor with glioblastoma. The CDR3 runs from the conserved cysteine through the conserved F or W. Each record gives: clone size, V gene, D gene, J gene, CDR3 DNA, CDR3 protein. D genes are given only for firm matches. Expanded clones get a size class; other rows say once, few or many, or leave the size out.

clone_size: -; v_call: TRBV28; d_call: TRBD1; j_call: TRBJ2-2; cdr3_nt: TGTGCCAGCAGACCTACACAGGGGATTATAGGGGAGCTGTTTTTT; cdr3_aa: CASRPTQGIIGELFF
clone_size: -; v_call: TRBV2; d_call: TRBD1; j_call: TRBJ1-4; cdr3_nt: TGTGCCAGCAGTGAGGCGAGGGGGCCAGAGGAAAAACTGTTTTTT; cdr3_aa: CASSEARGPEEKLFF
clone_size: -; v_call: TRBV7-2; d_call: TRBD1; j_call: TRBJ1-2; cdr3_nt: TGTGCCAGCAACGATCAGACAGGGGCGGTGGATGGCTACACCTTC; cdr3_aa: CASNDQTGAVDGYTF
clone_size: once; v_call: TRBV7-9; d_call: TRBD1; j_call: TRBJ2-2; cdr3_nt: TGTGCCAGCAGCTCCGATGAGGGACAGACAAACACCGGGGAGCTGTTTTTT; cdr3_aa: CASSSDEGQTNTGELFF
clone_size: -; v_call: TRBV7-8; d_call: -; j_call: TRBJ1-4; cdr3_nt: TGTGCCAGCAGCTTATCCACAGGGTCGGAAAAACTGTTTTTT; cdr3_aa: CASSLSTGSEKLFF
clone_size: -; v_call: TRBV14; d_call: -; j_call: TRBJ2-7; cdr3_nt: TGTGCCAGCAGCCCGCCCGGGACTTTCCTGGGGGGGCAGTACTTC; cdr3_aa: CASSPPGTFLGGQYF
clone_size: -; v_call: TRBV12-5; d_call: TRBD1; j_call: TRBJ1-1; cdr3_nt: TGTGCTAGTGGACCGACAGGGATCCCCCACCCTGAAGCTTTCTTT; cdr3_aa: CASGPTGIPHPEAFF
clone_size: -; v_call: TRBV5-1; d_call: -; j_call: TRBJ2-5; cdr3_nt: TGCGCCAGCAGCTTGGATCGTATAGGGGGCCAAGAGACCCAGTACTTC; cdr3_aa: CASSLDRIGGQETQYF
clone_size: once; v_call: TRBV28; d_call: -; j_call: TRBJ2-2; cdr3_nt: TGTGCCAGCAGTTTGGGTGGGAGCGGCACCGGGGAGCTGTTTTTT; cdr3_aa: CASSLGGSGTGELFF
clone_size: once; v_call: TRBV4-3; d_call: TRBD2; j_call: TRBJ2-2; cdr3_nt: TGCGCCAGCAGCCAAGATATAGCGGGAGGGCCGTTCACCGGGGAGCTGTTTTTT; cdr3_aa: CASSQDIAGGPFTGELFF
clone_size: -; v_call: TRBV4-3; d_call: -; j_call: TRBJ2-1; cdr3_nt: TGCGCCAGCAGCCAAGGAGAAGCGGGCTACAATGAGCAGTTCTTC; cdr3_aa: CASSQGEAGYNEQFF
clone_size: once; v_call: TRBV5-1; d_call: TRBD1; j_call: TRBJ2-3; cdr3_nt: TGCGCCAGCAGCTATACGATGACAGGGGTCACAGATACGCAGTATTTT; cdr3_aa: CASSYTMTGVTDTQYF
clone_size: -; v_call: TRBV25-1; d_call: -; j_call: TRBJ1-4; cdr3_nt: TGTGCCAGCAGCCTACAGGGACCTAATGAAAAACTGTTTTTT; cdr3_aa: CASSLQGPNEKLFF
clone_size: -; v_call: TRBV6-1; d_call: -; j_call: TRBJ2-7; cdr3_nt: TGTGCCAGCAGTCCAACCGGGGGTCCCTCCTACGAGCAGTACTTC; cdr3_aa: CASSPTGGPSYEQYF